The rows below give T cell receptor beta chains drawn from one sample of a study of blood T cell repertoires in COVID-19. The protocol was immunoSEQ multiplex PCR, while the TCRdb copy is restricted to in-frame clones and leaves out a portion. The sample records about 300,000 clones, 80% to 90% being singletons. Sequenced: PBMCs or T cells enriched from blood (not recorded which). The receptors were sampled from a man aged 25 to 40 who had recovered from COVID-19. CDR3s include the opening cysteine and the closing phenylalanine or tryptophan. D genes are given only for firm matches. Only some rows state a clone size, as once, few, many or a class for expanded clones.

>TRBD1|TRBJ1-1|TRBV28|NA
CASSYPRGVANTEAFF
TGTGCCAGCAGTTACCCCAGGGGGGTAGCGAACACTGAAGCTTTCTTT
>NA|TRBJ2-7|TRBV6-5|NA
CASSRGRGYEQYF
TGTGCCAGCAGCAGGGGACGTGGCTACGAGCAGTACTTC
>TRBD2|TRBJ2-3|TRBV5-4|NA
CASSRGLAGGGTQYF
TGTGCCAGCAGCCGGGGACTAGCGGGAGGAGGTACGCAGTATTTT
>TRBD1|TRBJ2-2|TRBV11-2|once
CASSLDRVSNTGELFF
TGTGCCAGCAGCCTAGACAGGGTATCGAACACCGGGGAGCTGTTTTTT
>NA|TRBJ2-7|TRBV6-2/TRBV6-3|NA
CASSYSLTSTYEQYF
TGTGCCAGCAGTTACTCGTTGACTTCCACCTACGAGCAGTACTTC
>NA|TRBJ2-7|TRBV28|NA
CASSFSGTRAPYEQYF
TGTGCCAGCAGTTTTTCCGGGACACGTGCCCCCTACGAGCAGTACTTC
>NA|TRBJ1-1|TRBV15|few
CATSRDNTGNTEAFF
TGTGCCACCAGCAGAGATAACACGGGAAACACTGAAGCTTTCTTT
>TRBD2|TRBJ2-5|TRBV4-1|NA
CASSQGFQAGGPSETQYF
TGCGCCAGCAGCCAAGGTTTTCAGGCGGGGGGCCCCTCAGAGACCCAGTACTTC
>TRBD2|TRBJ2-1|TRBV7-6|NA
CASSLSSGEYNEQFF
TGTGCCAGCAGCTTGTCTAGCGGGGAGTACAATGAGCAGTTCTTC
>TRBD1|TRBJ1-4|TRBV2|few
CASSGTTGGNEKLFF
TGTGCCAGCAGTGGGACAACAGGGGGTAATGAAAAACTGTTTTTT
>NA|TRBJ2-2|TRBV19|NA
CASSLLTTSRGTGELFF
TGTGCCAGTAGTCTCCTGACGACCTCGCGAGGCACCGGGGAGCTGTTTTTT
>NA|TRBJ1-1|TRBV28|NA
CASTRARAWGAEAFF
TGTGCCAGCACACGCGCTCGGGCGTGGGGGGCTGAAGCTTTCTTT
>NA|TRBJ2-5|TRBV5-1|NA
CASRAGQETQYF
TGCGCCAGCAGGGCGGGTCAGGAGACCCAGTACTTC
>NA|TRBJ1-2|TRBV10-3|NA
CAISAGTGYGYTF
TGTGCCATCAGCGCGGGGACTGGTTATGGCTACACCTTC
>TRBD2|TRBJ2-7|TRBV28|NA
CASSSLAGGRPYEQYF
TGTGCCAGCAGTTCTCTAGCGGGAGGAAGACCCTACGAGCAGTACTTC
>NA|TRBJ1-2|TRBV12-3/TRBV12-4|NA
CASRTLSRGYTF
TGTGCCAGCAGGACTTTGAGTCGGGGCTACACCTTC
>TRBD2|TRBJ2-7|TRBV3-1/TRBV3-2|few
CASSQPGRAYEQYF
TGTGCCAGCAGCCAACCGGGGAGGGCCTACGAGCAGTACTTC
>TRBD1|TRBJ1-2|TRBV5-6|NA
CASSLGQGRVWGYTF
TGTGCCAGCAGCTTGGGACAGGGGAGGGTCTGGGGCTACACCTTC
>NA|TRBJ2-7|TRBV5-1|NA
CASSLQAGESYEQYF
TGCGCCAGCAGCTTGCAAGCAGGGGAGTCCTACGAGCAGTACTTC
>TRBD2|TRBJ2-3|TRBV19|NA
CASSDVGAKRGSTDTQYF
TGTGCCAGTAGCGACGTAGGCGCGAAGCGGGGTAGCACAGATACGCAGTATTTT
>TRBD1|TRBJ2-3|TRBV7-8|NA
CASTPGQYGDTQYF
TGTGCCAGCACTCCGGGACAGTATGGAGATACGCAGTATTTT
>NA|TRBJ1-2|TRBV19|NA
CASSSSGTQTNYGYTF
TGTGCCAGTAGTTCGTCCGGGACACAAACTAACTATGGCTACACCTTC
>NA|TRBJ1-2|TRBV7-9|NA
CASSLGGGGYTF
TGTGCCAGCAGCTTAGGGGGAGGCGGCTACACCTTC
>NA|TRBJ2-1|TRBV14|NA
CASSQDPVGYNEQFF
TGTGCCAGCAGCCAAGATCCCGTCGGCTACAATGAGCAGTTCTTC
>NA|TRBJ2-2|TRBV11-3|NA
CASSLRALGEGTGELFF
TGTGCCAGCAGCTTAAGGGCCTTGGGAGAGGGTACCGGGGAGCTGTTTTTT
>TRBD2|TRBJ2-5|TRBV7-9|NA
CASSLGLAGVETQYF
TGTGCCAGCAGCCTGGGACTAGCGGGAGTAGAGACCCAGTACTTC
>TRBD1|TRBJ1-3|TRBV11-2|NA
CASSLNRGQSGNTIYF
TGTGCCAGCAGCTTAAACAGGGGGCAGTCTGGAAACACCATATATTTT
>TRBD1|TRBJ2-5|TRBV9|NA
CASSRGTGEETQYF
TGTGCCAGCAGCAGGGGGACAGGGGAAGAGACCCAGTACTTC
>NA|TRBJ1-2|TRBV12-3/TRBV12-4|NA
CASSPTANYGYTF
TGTGCCAGCAGCCCGACAGCTAACTATGGCTACACCTTC
>NA|TRBJ2-2|TRBV7-9|NA
CASSLGPPGPTGELFF
TGTGCCAGCAGCTTAGGACCCCCAGGTCCCACCGGGGAGCTGTTTTTT
>TRBD1|TRBJ1-6|TRBV28|once
CASLFSGQGSSPLHF
TGTGCCAGTCTATTCTCGGGACAGGGGAGCTCACCCCTCCACTTT
>TRBD2|TRBJ2-7|TRBV25-1|NA
CASSAGLAGGSEQYF
TGTGCCAGCAGTGCGGGACTAGCGGGAGGGTCTGAGCAGTACTTC
>NA|TRBJ2-5|TRBV5-4|once
CASSLAGIARQETQYF
TGTGCCAGCAGCTTGGCGGGAATAGCGCGCCAAGAGACCCAGTACTTC
>TRBD1|TRBJ1-1|TRBV3-1/TRBV3-2|NA
CASSQKGQGAEAFF
TGTGCCAGCAGCCAAAAAGGACAGGGCGCTGAAGCTTTCTTT
>TRBD2|TRBJ2-1|TRBV9|NA
CASSVGLAGNNEQFF
TGTGCCAGCAGCGTAGGTCTAGCGGGCAACAATGAGCAGTTCTTC
>NA|TRBJ1-1|TRBV7-8|NA
CASSRGPQGNTEAFF
TGTGCCAGCTCCCGAGGACCACAGGGGAACACTGAAGCTTTCTTT
>NA|TRBJ1-2|TRBV29-1|NA
CSVEEVRDYGYTF
TGCAGCGTTGAAGAGGTCAGGGACTATGGCTACACCTTC
>NA|TRBJ2-3|TRBV5-5|NA
CASSWGLTDTQYF
TGTGCCAGCAGCTGGGGACTTACAGATACGCAGTATTTT
>TRBD1|TRBJ1-2|TRBV20-1|NA
CSASPGGGYGYTF
TGCAGTGCAAGTCCAGGGGGCGGCTATGGCTACACCTTC